The 30 T cell receptor beta chains given below trace back to one sample, sequenced in a study of shared clonotypes between healthy human individuals. CD45RO-negative CD8 cells positively selected for CCR7 made up the naive population, which excluded terminally differentiated effector memory CD45RA+ cells. Clones were sequenced by immunoSEQ multiplex PCR, and TCRdb holds only the in-frame ones, with some missing. The sample has some 1,900,000 clones; about 95% are singletons. Sequencing was carried out using naive CD8+ T cells sorted from blood. Source of these receptors: a young man in good health.

This chain uses TRBV2 with TRBJ2-7, with TRBD2 as a possible D gene (6 bases). Germline assignment: CDR1 SNHLY and CDR2 FYNNEI. The CDR3 has 16 amino acids. V was clipped by 8 bases and J by 2 bases, with 22 bases between them. CDR3 loop: CASLEIAEKAPYEQYF. The CDR3 coding sequence is TGTGCCAGCCTCGAAATAGCGGAAAAAGCACCCTACGAGCAGTACTTC. The full variable domain, rest sourced from reference TRBV2 and TRBJ2-7, is EPEVTQTPSHQVTQMGQEVILRCVPISNHLYFYWYRQILGQKVEFLVSFYNNEISEKSEIFDDQFSVERPDGSNFTLKIRSTKLEDSAMYFCASLEIAEKAPYEQYFGPGTRLTVT.

DNA for the CDR3: TGTGCCACCAGCAGAGCCCGGGTCGACAACGAGCAGTACTTC. Translation: CATSRARVDNEQYF. This chain joins TRBV15 and TRBJ2-7, with D uncertain. The V end was cut by 1 base, the J end by 5 bases, with 12 bases between. Germline lookup yields CDR1 LNHNV and CDR2 YYDKDF (reference sequence). The length of the CDR3 is 14 residues.

The chain links TRBV7-9 to TRBJ1-1, with D maybe TRBD1 (5 bases). The V end lost 1 base, the J end lost 0 bases, and 9 bases lay between the germline ends. CDR3 length: 15 amino acids. The germline V gene has CDR1 SEHNR and CDR2 FQNEAQ (reference sequence). The CDR3 is CASSLEGIMNTEAFF. The CDR3 region has the DNA TGTGCCAGCAGCTTAGAGGGGATCATGAACACTGAAGCTTTCTTT.

The gene calls are TRBV11-2 and TRBJ2-7; D tentatively reads TRBD1 or TRBD2 (5 bases each). CDR3 size: 16 residues. The ends were cut back, 5 bases at V and 5 bases at J, with 22 bases in the middle. Per the germline V gene, CDR1 is SGHAT and CDR2 is FQNNGV. CDR3 nucleotide sequence: TGTGCCAGCAGCCCGATTATGAGAGGGCAGGGCCACGAGCAGTACTTC. It specifies CASSPIMRGQGHEQYF.

This rearrangement joins TRBV27 to TRBJ2-3; D is possibly TRBD1 (5 bases). CDR3 size: 13 residues. The germline CDR1 and CDR2 sequences are MNHEY and SMNVEV (reference sequence). With 6 bases removed from V and 9 bases from J, the gap between germline ends came to 16 bases. The CDR3 DNA is TGTGCCAGCAGCGAACAGGCGCCAGGGACGCAGTATTTT. It yields the protein CASSEQAPGTQYF.

This chain joins TRBV5-6 and TRBJ2-1; 7 bases fit TRBD2. CDR3 length: 13 residues. Germline CDR1 reads SGHDT; CDR2 reads YYEEEE. After removal of 4 bases from V and 6 bases from J, the junction contained 4 bases not matched to a gene. In DNA, the CDR3 is TGTGCCAGCAGCATGACTAGCTTCAATGAGCAGTTCTTC. Protein sequence: CASSMTSFNEQFF.

The chain couples TRBV9 to TRBJ2-3; D remains unclear. Per germline, CDR1 SGDLS and CDR2 YYNGEE. Trimming cost V 3 bases and J 0 bases, with 8 bases left between them. The CDR3 length is 14 residues. CDR3: CASSAELSTDTQYF. CDR3 nucleotides: TGTGCCAGCAGCGCGGAACTTAGCACAGATACGCAGTATTTT.

This sequence joins TRBV13 and TRBJ1-1, with 8 positions matching TRBD1. Germline trimming cut 0 bases from V and 5 bases from J; bases unmatched to any gene: 8. CDR1 and CDR2 from the germline V gene are PRHDT and FYEKMQ (reference sequence). The CDR3 contains 16 residues. CDR3: CASSLGGQGAWTEAFF. The CDR3 bases are TGTGCCAGCAGCTTAGGGGGTCAGGGGGCTTGGACTGAAGCTTTCTTT.

The gene calls are TRBV5-6 and TRBJ1-1; 10 bases match TRBD1. The V and J ends lost 1 base and 5 bases, in that order; junction bases with no gene match: 5. Germline V gene data show CDR1 as SGHDT and CDR2 as YYEEEE. CDR3 length: 15 residues. In DNA, the CDR3 is TGTGCCAGCAGCTTGTTGGGGACAGGGGAGACTGAAGCTTTCTTT. Protein: CASSLLGTGETEAFF.

The chain employs TRBV6-6 and TRBJ2-7; 10 nucleotides align to TRBD1. There are 16 residues in the CDR3. The germline V gene encodes CDR1 MNHNY and CDR2 SVGAGI (reference sequence). Trimming at V came to 2 bases and at J to 1 base, leaving 5 bases not matched to a gene. The DNA of the CDR3 is TGTGCCAGCAGTTACGAGACAGGGGGCGCGTCCTACGAGCAGTACTTC. This sequence encodes CASSYETGGASYEQYF.

V and J are TRBV6-5 and TRBJ2-2; no clear D. The germline V gene has CDR1 MNHEY and CDR2 SVGAGI. This CDR3 comprises 16 residues. Trimming stripped 0 bases from V and 1 base from J, with 9 bases between. CDR3 sequence reads: CASSYSGNQNTGELFF. In nucleotides, the CDR3 is TGTGCCAGCAGTTACTCGGGCAACCAGAACACCGGGGAGCTGTTTTTT.

This clone was picked up one time. The chain carries TRBV29-1 and TRBJ2-7, with 7 positions matching TRBD1. The CDR3 runs to 12 residues. CDR1 is SQVTM, CDR2 ANQGSEA, per germline. Losses at the gene ends were 4 bases for V and 7 bases for J; bases not matched to a gene: 7. The CDR3 loop reads CSVGSGTAEQYF. The CDR3, as DNA: TGCAGCGTTGGATCCGGGACAGCAGAGCAGTACTTC.

In DNA, the CDR3 is TGTGCCAGCAGCCCATCGCCCCACAGGGGCCCGGGCGAGCAGTACTTC. Protein: CASSPSPHRGPGEQYF. This chain links TRBV11-2 with TRBJ2-7; the match to TRBD1 covers 7 bases. V dropped 5 bases and J dropped 6; count of bases not matched to a gene: 16. This CDR3 has 16 residues. The V gene's germline CDR1 is SGHAT and CDR2 FQNNGV.

J is TRBJ2-7 and V is TRBV27; TRBD2 might be the D (5 bases). Germline-derived CDR1 and CDR2 are MNHEY and SMNVEV (reference sequence). This CDR3 has 16 residues. V was trimmed by 6 bases and J by 6 bases, leaving 24 bases between them. CDR3 sequence: CASSHSAGEFLVEQYF. The CDR3 nucleotides are TGTGCCAGCAGCCACTCCGCGGGCGAGTTTTTGGTCGAGCAGTACTTC.

V gene TRBV4-3 combines with J gene TRBJ1-2, with D possibly matching TRBD1 (6 bases). V lost 1 base to trimming and J lost 4 bases, with 16 bases between them. Germline CDR1 reads LGHNA; CDR2 reads YSLEER. The CDR3 loop spans 16 amino acids. This CDR3 is CASSQGAGQTIYGYTF. DNA of the CDR3: TGCGCCAGCAGCCAAGGGGCCGGACAGACTATCTATGGCTACACCTTC.

CDR3 sequence (DNA): TGTGCCATCAGTGGCGGCGGGGAGCAGTTCTTC. Translated: CAISGGGEQFF. The chain recombines TRBV10-3 with TRBJ2-1; a possible D gene is TRBD2 (5 bases). V was pared by 4 bases and J by 10 bases, with 8 bases between. The CDR3 has 11 amino acids. Germline lookup yields CDR1 ENHRY and CDR2 SYGVKD.

J is TRBJ1-1 and V is TRBV30; D is possibly TRBD1 (6 bases). The CDR3 runs 14 residues. V lost 0 bases, J lost 6 bases, and 14 bases lay in between. Germline V gene data show CDR1 as GTSNPN and CDR2 as SVGIG (reference sequence). In nucleotides, the CDR3 is TGTGCCTGGAGTGTTGGGGCAGGGGTAGCTGAAGCTTTCTTT. Translating gives CAWSVGAGVAEAFF.

V gene TRBV29-1 combines with J gene TRBJ2-1; the match to TRBD1 covers 7 bases. This CDR3 region has 16 residues. V shed 3 bases and J 4 bases; nucleotides not matched to a gene: 12. CDR1 and CDR2 (germline): SQVTM, ANQGSEA. CDR3 region: CSVETPRRGSYNEQFF. CDR3 DNA: TGCAGCGTTGAGACCCCACGCAGGGGGTCGTACAATGAGCAGTTCTTC.

The chain uses TRBV7-2 and TRBJ1-1, with no clear D. Per the germline V gene, CDR1 is SGHTA and CDR2 is FQGNSA. Trimming removed 4 bases at V and 5 bases at J, with 11 bases between. The CDR3 consists of 13 residues. The CDR3 bases are TGTGCCAGCAGCTATTACATCAAGACTGAAGCTTTCTTT. Translation gives CASSYYIKTEAFF. Looking up the rest from reference TRBV7-2 and TRBJ1-1 gives the full variable domain: GAGVSQSPSNKVTEKGKDVELRCDPISGHTALYWYRQSLGQGLEFLIYFQGNSAPDKSGLPSDRFSAERTGGSVSTLTIQRTQQEDSAVYLCASSYYIKTEAFFGQGTRLTVV.

V is TRBV11-2 and J is TRBJ2-7; D perhaps matches TRBD1 (5 bases). CDR1 and CDR2 (germline): SGHAT, FQNNGV. Trimming removed 5 bases from V and 3 bases from J, with 20 bases in between. The CDR3 totals 16 residues. CDR3 sequence: CASSLSGPKLVYEQYF. The CDR3, as DNA: TGTGCCAGCAGCCTATCAGGGCCGAAGCTGGTCTACGAGCAGTACTTC.

The gene calls are TRBV5-1 and TRBJ1-1, with a possible D match to TRBD1 (6 bases). The CDR3 loop spans 15 amino acids. V was clipped by 4 bases and J by 3 bases, with 16 bases between them. Germline V gene lookup returns CDR1 SGHRS and CDR2 YFSETQ. The CDR3: CASSGWRGLYTEAFF. The DNA of the CDR3 is TGCGCCAGCAGCGGGTGGCGGGGGCTCTACACTGAAGCTTTCTTT.

With respect to this clone: Other DNA sequences within the sample encode an identical CDR3. The CDR3 is CASSWDSYNEQFF. CDR3 DNA: TGTGCCAGCAGTTGGGACAGCTACAATGAGCAGTTCTTC. The chain recombines TRBV27 with TRBJ2-1; TRBD1 matches at 7 bases. CDR3 length: 13 amino acids. Germline V CDR1 and CDR2: MNHEY, SMNVEV (reference sequence). The junction had 0 bases not matched to a gene; V was cut back by 4 bases and J by 3 bases.

Turning to this clone: Other nucleotide sequences from this sample produce the same CDR3. The chain links TRBV9 to TRBJ1-3; tentatively, D is TRBD1 (6 bases). CDR3 length: 12 amino acids. The V end was cut by 3 bases, the J end by 7 bases, with 8 bases between. Germline V gene data show CDR1 as SGDLS and CDR2 as YYNGEE. This CDR3 reads CASSGQGNTIYF. The CDR3 DNA reads as TGTGCCAGCAGCGGGCAGGGGAACACCATATATTTT.

The chain carries TRBV4-1 and TRBJ1-5; no firm D call. CDR3 length: 16 amino acids. V lost 0 bases, J lost 8 bases, and 17 bases lay in between. CDR1 is MGHRA and CDR2 is YSYEKL in the germline V gene. The CDR3 sequence: CASSQEPGLTGEPQHF. DNA of the CDR3: TGCGCCAGCAGCCAAGAACCCGGGCTGACGGGAGAGCCCCAGCATTTT.

The gene calls are TRBV15 and TRBJ2-5, with a weak D call TRBD1 (5 bases). The germline V gene has CDR1 LNHNV and CDR2 YYDKDF (reference sequence). The CDR3 has 16 residues. Trimming left V 5 bases short and J 1 base short, with 17 bases between. The CDR3 DNA follows: TGTGCCACCAGCCCGCGTGCACAGGCCATCCAAGAGACCCAGTACTTC. Amino acid sequence: CATSPRAQAIQETQYF.

V gene TRBV11-2 combines with J gene TRBJ1-6, with D maybe TRBD1 (5 bases). The CDR3 runs to 16 residues. V was cut by 1 base and J by 6 bases, with 13 bases left in between. The germline V gene encodes CDR1 SGHAT and CDR2 FQNNGV. The chain's CDR3 is CASSLGQGRSNSPLHF. DNA for the CDR3: TGTGCCAGCAGCTTAGGCCAGGGTCGGTCTAATTCACCCCTCCACTTT.

The chain joins TRBV6-1 to TRBJ2-7, with a weak D call TRBD2 (5 bases). The CDR3 length is 16 residues. The germline V and J ends were trimmed by 2 bases and 3 bases, with 17 bases remaining between them. The germline gives CDR1 MNHNS, CDR2 SASEGT. The DNA of the CDR3 is TGTGCCAGCAGTGAATTAAGAGGCGGGTCTTTCTACGAGCAGTACTTC. Residues: CASSELRGGSFYEQYF.

Concerning this clone itself: Other nucleotide sequences in the sample specify the same CDR3. The chain employs TRBV2 and TRBJ2-5, with D perhaps given as TRBD1 or TRBD2 (5 bases each). Germline CDR1 and CDR2: SNHLY and FYNNEI. Trimming cost V 6 bases and J 2 bases, with 16 bases left between them. This CDR3 is 15 amino acids long. CDR3 loop: CASSEGRGGQETQYF. CDR3 nucleotides: TGTGCCAGCAGCGAGGGACGGGGTGGGCAAGAGACCCAGTACTTC.

The chain uses TRBV28 and TRBJ1-2, with D possibly being TRBD1 (6 bases). Trimming stripped 3 bases from V and 4 bases from J, with 21 bases between. The CDR3 has 17 residues. Looked up from germline, CDR1 is MDHEN and CDR2 is SYDVKM. The CDR3 DNA reads as TGTGCCAGCAGTTTGGGCCCACAGGGTTTGGATGCCTATGGCTACACCTTC. It codes for CASSLGPQGLDAYGYTF.

The chain uses TRBV6-1 and TRBJ1-5, with 7 bases identical to TRBD1. Germline CDR1 is MNHNS and CDR2 is SASEGT. The CDR3 loop spans 14 amino acids. After removal of 5 bases from V and 2 bases from J, the junction contained 3 bases not matched to a gene. The CDR3 sequence is CASSTDRGNQPQHF. CDR3 DNA sequence: TGTGCCAGCAGTACCGACAGGGGCAATCAGCCCCAGCATTTT.